This TCR beta chain was found in a study of somatic mutations in cytotoxic T cells in rheumatoid arthritis. The junction had 8 bases not matched to a gene; V was cut back by 6 bases and J by 5 bases. Looked up from germline, CDR1 is SEHNR and CDR2 is FQNEAQ (reference sequence). CDR3 length: 15 amino acids. Positive magnetic bead selection was used to isolate CD4+ and CD8+ cells; purity was checked by flow cytometry. Assay used: immunoSEQ multiplex PCR; TCRdb lists only in-frame clones, some missing. The sample lists more than 10,000 clones; around four fifths were seen once. This clone was seen once.

The receptor comes from a man in his fifties in good health. The specimen was CD8+ T cells sorted from blood. The rearrangement joins TRBV7-9 to TRBJ2-1, with 9 bases fitting TRBD2. The CDR3 loop reads CASSTWRGGNNEQFF. Written as DNA, the CDR3 is TGTGCCAGCAGTACCTGGCGGGGGGGTAACAATGAGCAGTTCTTC.